The 27 T cell receptor beta chains reported below all come from one sample, sequenced in a study of shared clonotypes between healthy human individuals. Produced via immunoSEQ multiplex PCR; TCRdb's table is partial and in-frame only. The sample gives around 500,000 clones, about 72% of which show up once; more than 10% is in the top ten. Sequencing was carried out using PBMCs. Every receptor here comes from a woman between 40 and 55 years old in good health. Some clones in this sample may be carry-over from other donors' samples.

Ten or more counts support this clone. The rearrangement links TRBV14 to TRBJ2-1, with D uncertain. Germline V gene data show CDR1 as SGHDN and CDR2 as FVKESK. This CDR3 is 11 amino acids long. Trimming shortened V by 2 bases and J by 5 bases, and 1 base separated the two germline ends. The CDR3 here is CASSQNNEQFF. In DNA form, the CDR3 reads TGTGCCAGCAGCCAAAACAATGAGCAGTTCTTC.

This rearrangement joins TRBV7-9 to TRBJ2-5, with TRBD2 matching 8 bases. The germline gives CDR1 SEHNR, CDR2 FQNEAQ (reference sequence). Trimming removed 1 base from V and 4 bases from J; junction bases left unmatched: 5. The CDR3 length is 15 residues. CDR3 residues: CASSLGAGDLETQYF. DNA for the CDR3: TGTGCCAGCAGCTTAGGAGCGGGAGATTTAGAGACCCAGTACTTC. Full variable domain (missing parts from reference TRBV7-9 and TRBJ2-5): DTGVSQNPRHKITKRGQNVTFRCDPISEHNRLYWYRQTLGQGPEFLTYFQNEAQLEKSRLLSDRFSAERPKGSFSTLEIQRTEQGDSAMYLCASSLGAGDLETQYFGPGTRLLVL.

The V and J genes are TRBV7-3 and TRBJ1-1, with D hard to call. The length of the CDR3 is 16 residues. Trimming took 2 bases from V and 4 from J, leaving 17 bases between them. From germline, CDR1 is SGHTA and CDR2 FQGTGA. CDR3 sequence (DNA): TGTGCCAGCAGCTTAGGTTCGGGCCAGTCTCTCACTGAAGCTTTCTTT. Translating it yields CASSLGSGQSLTEAFF.

The rearrangement links TRBV4-2 to TRBJ2-5; the D is unclear. The germline gives CDR1 LGHNA, CDR2 YNFKEQ. The V and J ends lost 4 bases and 0 bases respectively, with 9 bases between them. The CDR3 has 14 residues. This chain's CDR3 is CASSRSFYQETQYF. The CDR3 DNA follows: TGTGCCAGCAGCCGGTCGTTTTACCAAGAGACCCAGTACTTC.

The chain employs TRBV7-9 and TRBJ2-1; possible D gene TRBD1, 6 bases. The CDR3 loop spans 15 amino acids. Germline-derived CDR1 and CDR2 are SEHNR and FQNEAQ (reference sequence). V was cut by 0 bases and J by 0 bases, with 6 bases left in between. The CDR3 reads CASSLADSSYNEQFF. DNA for the CDR3: TGTGCCAGCAGCTTAGCGGACAGCTCCTACAATGAGCAGTTCTTC.

J is TRBJ2-5 and V is TRBV7-7; D gene unclear. Deletions cut 0 bases from V and 0 bases from J, with 5 bases between. This CDR3 has 14 amino acids. Germline V gene lookup returns CDR1 SSHAT and CDR2 FNYEAQ (reference sequence). The CDR3 DNA is TGTGCCAGCAGCTTAGCTGGACACCAAGAGACCCAGTACTTC. This gives the protein CASSLAGHQETQYF.

V and J are TRBV5-1 and TRBJ2-5; the D is unclear. Per the germline V gene, CDR1 is SGHRS and CDR2 is YFSETQ. Between the trimmed V and J ends, which lost 4 bases and 2 bases, there was a span of 9 bases. The CDR3 contains 13 residues. CDR3 residues: CASSIEGQETQYF. The CDR3 DNA reads TGCGCCAGCAGCATCGAAGGTCAAGAGACCCAGTACTTC.

This chain joins TRBV4-2 and TRBJ2-7, with 14 bases identical to TRBD2. Germline V gene sequence: CDR1 LGHNA, CDR2 YNFKEQ. The V segment lost 2 bases and the J segment 1 base; nucleotides outside the gene matches: 19. The CDR3 contains 22 residues. The CDR3 protein is CASSQRHATGTSGRGGSYEQYF. Here the CDR3 DNA reads TGTGCCAGCAGCCAACGCCACGCCACCGGGACTAGCGGGAGAGGGGGGTCCTACGAGCAGTACTTC.

The chain recombines TRBV6-6 with TRBJ2-2; maybe TRBD2 (5 bases). Trimming removed 5 bases from V and 0 bases from J, with 10 bases in between. From germline, CDR1 is MNHNY and CDR2 SVGAGI (reference sequence). CDR3 length equals 15 residues. The CDR3 is CASSVAFANTGELFF. In DNA form, the CDR3 reads TGTGCCAGCAGTGTAGCGTTTGCGAACACCGGGGAGCTGTTTTTT.

The chain carries TRBV11-1 and TRBJ1-1, with D uncertain. V lost 7 bases to trimming and J lost 4 bases, with 16 bases between them. This CDR3 is 14 amino acids long. Germline loops: CDR1 SGHAT, CDR2 FQDESV (reference sequence). The CDR3 spells CASTPTIWGTEAFF. CDR3 nucleotide sequence: TGTGCCAGCACCCCGACAATCTGGGGCACTGAAGCTTTCTTT.

The genes are TRBV5-4 and TRBJ2-7, with 13 bases identical to TRBD2. The CDR3 has 17 residues. The V gene's germline CDR1 is SGHNT and CDR2 YYREEE (reference sequence). Germline trimming cut 3 bases from V and 9 bases from J; bases unmatched to any gene: 15. The CDR3 sequence is CASSSNGLAGASTGQYF. In nucleotides, the CDR3 is TGTGCCAGCAGCTCGAACGGACTAGCGGGAGCCTCTACGGGGCAGTACTTC.

In the case of this clone: A single base separates this from a much larger clone, so it may be a read error. The sample contains more than one DNA sequence encoding this CDR3. This sequence joins TRBV7-6 and TRBJ2-5; no reliable D call. The CDR3 runs to 13 residues. With 0 bases removed from V and 5 bases from J, the gap between germline ends came to 7 bases. CDR1 and CDR2 from the germline V gene are SGHVS and FNYEAQ. The DNA of the CDR3 is TGTGCCAGCAGCTTAGCGGGGTTGGAGACCCAGTACTTC. Amino acids: CASSLAGLETQYF.

The CDR3 here is CASSLTRTYNEQFF. CDR3 in DNA: TGTGCCAGCAGCTTAACTAGGACCTACAATGAGCAGTTCTTC. J is TRBJ2-1 and V is TRBV11-1; a weak D match, TRBD2 (5 bases). V dropped 2 bases and J dropped 2 bases, with 7 bases sitting between them. Germline loops: CDR1 SGHAT, CDR2 FQDESV (reference sequence). This CDR3 region has 14 residues.

To note about this clone: Possible read error: a much larger clone is one base away. The rearrangement uses TRBV11-1 and TRBJ2-3; no clear D. The DNA end lines up better with TRBJ1-5; the J call may be wrong. The germline gives CDR1 SGHAT, CDR2 FQDESV (reference sequence). The CDR3 length is 18 residues. The CDR3 reads CASSLIQAGVGSTDTQHF. The CDR3 DNA is TGTGCCAGCAGCTTAATCCAGGCGGGAGTTGGGAGCACAGATACGCAGCATTTT.

V usage is TRBV21-1 and J usage is TRBJ2-7; the listed D gene, TRBD1, was not tested against the DNA. TRBV21-1 is a recognized pseudogene. The CDR3 has 18 amino acids. As DNA, the CDR3 is TGTGCCAGCAGCAAAACTCTCCCAGGGTATTACTTTTCCTACGAGCAGTACTTC. Translating it yields CASSKTLPGYYFSYEQYF.

Regarding this clone: Other DNA sequences from this sample encode an identical CDR3 as well. The chain has TRBV7-6 and TRBJ2-2; no clear D gene. V was pared by 5 bases and J by 2 bases, with 3 bases between. Germline loops: CDR1 SGHVS, CDR2 FNYEAQ. This CDR3 is 12 amino acids long. CDR3 bases: TGTGCCAGCAGCCCTAACACCGGGGAGCTGTTTTTT. Translated: CASSPNTGELFF. Together with reference TRBV7-6 and TRBJ2-2, the CDR3 gives the full variable domain: GAGVSQSPRYKVTKRGQDVALRCDPISGHVSLYWYRQALGQGPEFLTYFNYEAQQDKSGLPNDRFSAERPEGSISTLTIQRTEQRDSAMYRCASSPNTGELFFGEGSRLTVL.

In this sample, this clone turned up many times. V and J are TRBV6-4 and TRBJ1-6; D is unclear. This CDR3 has 13 residues. The germline V and J ends were trimmed by 2 bases and 5 bases, with 4 bases remaining between them. CDR1 is MRHNA and CDR2 is SNTAGT in the germline V gene. The CDR3 DNA reads TGTGCCAGCAGTGACAGGGATAATTCACCCCTCCACTTT. Encoded protein: CASSDRDNSPLHF.

This chain uses TRBV30 with TRBJ2-7; TRBD2 matches at 10 bases. The length of the CDR3 is 14 residues. CDR1 GTSNPN and CDR2 SVGIG come from the germline V gene (reference sequence). The J segment lost 4 bases and the V segment lost 7 bases, leaving 10 bases of the junction unmatched. In nucleotides, the CDR3 is TGTGCCTTGTCGATTCTAGCGGGAGTTTACGAGCAGTACTTC. Translating gives CALSILAGVYEQYF.

V is TRBV7-2 and J is TRBJ1-5, with a possible D match to TRBD1 (5 bases). V lost 4 bases, J lost 2 bases, and 12 bases lay in between. Germline V gives CDR1 SGHTA, CDR2 FQGNSA. This CDR3 is built from 15 residues. The CDR3 nucleotides read TGTGCCAGCAGCTGGGGGATACCAGGCAATCAGCCCCAGCATTTT. This translates into CASSWGIPGNQPQHF.

A few counts support this clone. The rearrangement links TRBV10-3 to TRBJ1-2, with TRBD1 matching over 8 bases. CDR3 length: 14 amino acids. Germline trimming cut 9 bases from V and 6 bases from J; bases unmatched to any gene: 12. Looked up from germline, CDR1 is ENHRY and CDR2 is SYGVKD. CDR3 bases: TGTGCCATGGTAGGAGGACAGGGAGATAATGGCTACACCTTC. As protein: CAMVGGQGDNGYTF.

The chain joins TRBV9 to TRBJ2-1; 10 bases match TRBD2. The CDR3 has 15 amino acids. The germline gives CDR1 SGDLS, CDR2 YYNGEE. Trimming removed 4 bases from V and 8 bases from J; junction bases left unmatched: 9. The CDR3 region has the DNA TGTGCCAGCAGCCCAGCGGGGGGGCGCGGCCATGAGCAGTTCTTC. Its translation is CASSPAGGRGHEQFF.

The V call is TRBV9, the J call TRBJ1-2, with D perhaps TRBD1 (5 bases). The CDR3 covers 14 residues. V was shortened by 3 bases and J by 3 bases, with 12 bases between the two germline ends. Germline loops: CDR1 SGDLS, CDR2 YYNGEE. The CDR3 is CASSAGQEYYGYTF. The CDR3 coding sequence is TGTGCCAGCAGCGCGGGGCAGGAATACTATGGCTACACCTTC.

The genes are TRBV4-1 and TRBJ1-3, with D unresolved. Trimming stripped 4 bases from V and 0 bases from J, with 13 bases between. The CDR3 consists of 16 residues. Germline assignment: CDR1 MGHRA and CDR2 YSYEKL. CDR3 sequence reads: CASSRGPRDSGNTIYF. The DNA for the CDR3 is TGCGCCAGCAGCCGCGGACCGAGAGACTCTGGAAACACCATATATTTT.

A note on this clone: A far larger clone lies a single base away; this is likely a read error. The V and J genes are TRBV30 and TRBJ2-7; 8 bases align to TRBD2. Germline lookup yields CDR1 GTSNPN and CDR2 SVGIG (reference sequence). CDR3 length: 15 residues. V lost 2 bases to trimming and J lost 7 bases; unmatched junction nucleotides: 13. CDR3 loop: CAWSRVQGLVEEQYF. The CDR3 nucleotides are TGTGCCTGGAGTCGAGTACAGGGACTAGTAGAGGAGCAGTACTTC.

V is TRBV5-6 and J is TRBJ2-2, with unresolved D. The V and J ends lost 2 bases and 5 bases respectively, with 13 bases between them. CDR1 SGHDT and CDR2 YYEEEE come from the germline V gene. This CDR3 is 15 amino acids long. The CDR3 DNA reads TGTGCCAGCAGCTTATATCGGGCAGATACCGGGGAGCTGTTTTTT. Residues: CASSLYRADTGELFF.

The chain employs TRBV10-2 and TRBJ2-7; D uncertain. CDR1 and CDR2 (germline): WSHSY, SAAADI. V dropped 0 bases and J dropped 2 bases, with 5 bases sitting between them. This CDR3 is built from 13 residues. CDR3 nucleotides: TGCGCCAGCAGTGAGTCGACGGCCTACGAGCAGTACTTC. Translating it yields CASSESTAYEQYF.

The rearrangement joins TRBV10-3 to TRBJ1-1; TRBD1 might be the D (5 bases). Germline lookup yields CDR1 ENHRY and CDR2 SYGVKD. CDR3 length: 13 amino acids. V was pared by 7 bases and J by 4 bases, with 13 bases between. CDR3 DNA: TGTGCCATCAAGCAGGGAAGGGGCACTGAAGCTTTCTTT. Protein product: CAIKQGRGTEAFF.